The source of this TCR beta chain is a study of T-cell reconstitution after alpha-beta-depleted transplantation in children. This clonotype was found many times. During its preparation, the TCRbeta library received unique molecular identifiers. TCRdb called the PCR reads again in MiXCR, with one record for every CDR3 protein. The sample lists fewer than 120,000 distinct CDR3 sequences; approximately 10% were seen once. The sequencing here drew on PBMCs from the stem cell graft donor, taken from the stem cell graft. The clonotype comes from a human donor who donated a stem cell graft to a child with acute lymphoblastic leukemia.

DNA of the CDR3: TGTGCCAGTAGTATAGGGCCGTCAGGGGGACGAGAGACCCAGTACTTC. It codes for CASSIGPSGGRETQYF. The rearrangement links TRBV19 to TRBJ2-5; 7 bases align to TRBD1. CDR1 is LNHDA, CDR2 SQIVND, per germline (reference sequence). The CDR3 length is 16 residues. The V segment lost 1 base and the J segment 4 bases; nucleotides outside the gene matches: 9.